This TCR beta chain came from a study of T-cell reconstitution after alpha-beta-depleted transplantation in children. The germline V gene has CDR1 MNHNS and CDR2 SASEGT. V dropped 8 bases and J dropped 5; count of bases not matched to a gene: 8. CDR3 length equals 13 residues. Preparation of the TCRbeta library involved a method that used unique molecular identifiers. TCRdb used MiXCR to reprocess the PCR reads, holding one entry per CDR3 protein. The sample yields around 380,000 distinct CDR3 sequences, approximately 10% seen once. V and J are TRBV6-1 and TRBJ2-5, with TRBD1 matching over 7 bases. The clonotype comes from a human donor who donated a stem cell graft to a child with acute myeloid leukemia. The sample here was PBMCs from the stem cell graft donor, taken from the stem cell graft. The CDR3 bases are TGTGCCAGCTATCAAGGGACAGCCGAGACCCAGTACTTC. Its protein is CASYQGTAETQYF.